This T cell receptor (beta chain) appears in the sequencing data of a study of T-cell reconstitution after alpha-beta-depleted transplantation in children. Study-level points and caveats: Some patients' high day-60 TCRbeta diversity was traced to surviving recipient T cells and thymic progenitors. T cells produced anew were the main source of T-cell counts and diversity one year after transplant.

The TCRbeta library was prepared with unique molecular identifiers. TCRdb itself ran the PCR reads through MiXCR, one entry per CDR3 protein. The data contain about 510,000 distinct CDR3 sequences, 10% to 12% of them singletons. Turning to this clonotype: Antigen specificity is unknown.

The trim removed 4 bases at V and 2 bases at J, leaving 8 bases unmatched. The CDR3 length is 17 residues. CDR1 is SGDLS and CDR2 is YYNGEE in the germline V gene. J is TRBJ2-7 and V is TRBV9; 14 positions agree with TRBD2. This receptor was taken from a female patient between 2 and 15 years old who had a stem cell transplant for aplastic anemia, so the T cells may come from the graft donor. Sequenced material: PBMCs, mostly from graft donor cells, taken 180 days after TCRalphabeta/CD19-depleted stem cell transplant. The CDR3 reads CASSPGTSGGKAYEQYF. The CDR3 nucleotides are TGTGCCAGCAGCCCGGGGACTAGCGGGGGAAAGGCCTACGAGCAGTACTTC.